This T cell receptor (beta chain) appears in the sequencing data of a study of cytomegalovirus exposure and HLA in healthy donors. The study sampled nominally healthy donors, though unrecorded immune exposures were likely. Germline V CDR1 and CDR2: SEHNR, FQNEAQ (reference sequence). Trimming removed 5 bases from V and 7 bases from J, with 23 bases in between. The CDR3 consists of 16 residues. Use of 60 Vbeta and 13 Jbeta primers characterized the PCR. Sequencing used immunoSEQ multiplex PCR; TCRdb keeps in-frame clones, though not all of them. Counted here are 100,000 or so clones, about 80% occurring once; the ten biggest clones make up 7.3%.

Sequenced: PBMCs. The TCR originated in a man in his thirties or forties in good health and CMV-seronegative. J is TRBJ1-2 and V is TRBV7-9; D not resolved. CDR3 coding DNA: TGTGCCAGCAGCCTTTCGGGTCGTTCCACGTCTCGTGGCTACACCTTC. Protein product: CASSLSGRSTSRGYTF.